The rows below give T cell receptor beta chains drawn from one sample of a study of CD8+ T cells in alopecia areata. The data were produced by immunoSEQ multiplex PCR, yet TCRdb's version contains in-frame clones alone and is incomplete. The sample consists of 150,000 to 200,000 clones, around three fifths of them appearing once. Sequences were derived from CD4+ T cells sorted from blood, sampled at week 0. The source of these receptors is a human donor with alopecia areata. CDR3s include the opening cysteine and the closing phenylalanine or tryptophan. Each record gives: clone size, V gene, D gene, J gene, CDR3 protein, CDR3 DNA. D genes are given only for firm matches. Size tells how often a clone was seen (once, few, many) or the class of an expanded clone, and some rows leave it out.

>NA|TRBV6-5|NA|TRBJ2-7
CASSLEGVRYF
TGTGCCAGCAGTTTGGAGGGTGTTCGGTACTTC
>few|TRBV29-1|TRBD2|TRBJ2-3
CSVDLPGLAGTF
TGCAGCGTTGACTTACCGGGACTAGCGGGAACCTTT
>few|TRBV7-9|TRBD1|TRBJ1-1
CASSPGDRVNTEAFF
TGTGCCAGCAGCCCGGGGGACAGAGTGAACACTGAAGCTTTCTTT
>NA|TRBV2|TRBD1|TRBJ2-2
CASKGTAENTGELFF
TGTGCCAGCAAGGGGACAGCCGAGAACACCGGGGAGCTGTTTTTT
>NA|TRBV6-6|NA|TRBJ1-3
CASGYFSGNTIYF
TGTGCCAGCGGATATTTCTCTGGAAACACCATATATTTT
>NA|TRBV7-2|NA|TRBJ2-2
CASSLAFGSGELFF
TGTGCCAGCAGCTTAGCTTTTGGATCCGGGGAGCTGTTTTTT
>NA|TRBV19|TRBD1|TRBJ2-2
CASNPGQTTGELFF
TGTGCCAGTAACCCGGGACAGACTACCGGGGAGCTGTTTTTT
>NA|TRBV14|NA|TRBJ1-5
CASSQGLNQPQHF
TGTGCCAGCAGCCAAGGTCTCAATCAGCCCCAGCATTTT
>once|TRBV12-5|NA|TRBJ2-5
CASGLVLSQEQETQYF
TGTGCTAGTGGTTTGGTACTGTCCCAAGAACAAGAGACCCAGTACTTC
>NA|TRBV6-5|NA|TRBJ2-3
CASSRGQPSRAQYF
TGTGCCAGCAGTCGCGGACAGCCCTCTAGGGCGCAGTATTTT
>NA|TRBV29-1|NA|TRBJ1-2
CSVEEGWGGYTF
TGCAGCGTTGAAGAGGGGTGGGGTGGCTACACCTTC
>NA|TRBV7-2|NA|TRBJ1-2
CASSLAAGRSGYTF
TGTGCCAGCAGCTTAGCAGCCGGTCGCTCTGGCTACACCTTC
>NA|TRBV5-1|NA|TRBJ2-6
CASSLDGVAGANVLTF
TGCGCCAGCAGCTTGGATGGAGTTGCTGGGGCCAACGTCCTGACTTTC
>NA|TRBV2|TRBD1|TRBJ1-3
CASGQGTGNTIYF
TGTGCCAGCGGACAGGGTACTGGAAACACCATATATTTT
>NA|TRBV2|NA|TRBJ2-3
CARARTGSTDTQYF
TGTGCCAGAGCCCGGACGGGTAGCACAGATACGCAGTATTTT
>once|TRBV5-6|NA|TRBJ2-2
CASSLVGRATGELFF
TGTGCCAGCAGCTTGGTTGGCAGGGCCACCGGGGAGCTGTTTTTT
>few|TRBV2|NA|TRBJ1-1
CASSDNRATEAFF
TGTGCCAGCAGTGATAACCGGGCCACTGAAGCTTTCTTT
>few|TRBV29-1|NA|TRBJ1-1
CSVAPGRVNTEAFF
TGCAGCGTGGCCCCGGGACGGGTGAACACTGAAGCTTTCTTT
>few|TRBV9|NA|TRBJ1-6
CASSVARGGRGSPLHF
TGTGCCAGCAGCGTAGCCCGAGGGGGAAGGGGTTCACCCCTCCACTTT
>NA|TRBV19|NA|TRBJ2-3
CASLAADTQYF
TGTGCCAGTCTGGCGGCAGATACGCAGTATTTT
>NA|TRBV30|NA|TRBJ2-2
CAWTTISITGELFF
TGTGCCTGGACCACGATCAGCATCACCGGGGAGCTGTTTTTT
>NA|TRBV29-1|NA|TRBJ2-2
CSVARASTNTGELFF
TGCAGCGTTGCTAGGGCATCCACGAACACCGGGGAGCTGTTTTTT
>NA|TRBV30|NA|TRBJ1-1
CAWSGLGLNTEAFF
TGTGCCTGGAGTGGGTTGGGGCTGAACACTGAAGCTTTCTTT
>NA|TRBV2|NA|TRBJ1-5
CASTANWGDQPQHF
TGTGCCAGCACCGCGAATTGGGGGGATCAGCCCCAGCATTTT
>NA|TRBV4-1|TRBD1|TRBJ2-3
CASSQDRAGGPPDTQYF
TGCGCCAGCAGCCAAGATAGGGCAGGGGGCCCGCCAGATACGCAGTATTTT
>few|TRBV29-1|NA|TRBJ2-7
CSVRASSYEQYF
TGCAGCGTGCGGGCTAGCTCCTACGAGCAGTACTTC
>once|TRBV4-1|TRBD2|TRBJ2-1
CASSQSAAGGPNEQFF
TGCGCCAGCAGCCAATCGGCAGCGGGGGGCCCCAATGAGCAGTTCTTC
>NA|TRBV4-1|NA|TRBJ1-2
CASSLARVETNYGYTF
TGCGCCAGCAGCCTTGCTCGGGTAGAGACTAACTATGGCTACACCTTC
>NA|TRBV4-1|NA|TRBJ2-2
CASSHHPPGHTTEGNTGELFF
TGCGCCAGCAGCCACCACCCACCGGGACATACAACAGAAGGGAACACCGGGGAGCTGTTTTTT
>few|TRBV29-1|TRBD1|TRBJ1-2
CSVVTGDYGYTF
TGCAGCGTTGTTACAGGGGACTATGGCTACACCTTC
>NA|TRBV30|NA|TRBJ2-7
CAWSVGGASYEQYF
TGTGCCTGGAGTGTTGGGGGGGCCTCCTACGAGCAGTACTTC
>NA|TRBV30|NA|TRBJ1-3
CAWSVKGSGNTIYF
TGTGCCTGGAGTGTAAAGGGGTCTGGAAACACCATATATTTT
>NA|TRBV6-1|TRBD1|TRBJ1-2
CASALDRAYGYTF
TGTGCCAGCGCACTTGACAGGGCCTATGGCTACACCTTC
>many|TRBV15|NA|TRBJ1-3
CATSSRRQVSGNTIYF
TGTGCCACCAGCAGTCGCAGACAGGTCTCTGGAAACACCATATATTTT
>NA|TRBV4-1|NA|TRBJ2-7
CASSQAVGTESSYEQYF
TGCGCCAGCAGCCAAGCGGTCGGGACTGAGAGCTCCTACGAGCAGTACTTC
>NA|TRBV18|TRBD1|TRBJ2-2
CASSPRTGGTGELFF
TGTGCCAGCTCACCACGGACAGGGGGCACCGGGGAGCTGTTTTTT
>few|TRBV29-1|TRBD1|TRBJ1-1
CSVQGAPNTEAFF
TGCAGCGTGCAGGGGGCTCCGAACACTGAAGCTTTCTTT
>NA|TRBV7-8|TRBD2|TRBJ2-5
CASRPIAGGIETQYF
TGTGCCAGCAGACCTATAGCGGGGGGGATAGAGACCCAGTACTTC
>NA|TRBV29-1|TRBD1|TRBJ1-1
CSVEDPGRGLGAFF
TGCAGCGTTGAAGATCCGGGCAGGGGGCTTGGAGCTTTCTTT
>NA|TRBV15|NA|TRBJ1-6
CATSRAQTGMTRSPLHF
TGTGCCACCAGCAGAGCTCAGACCGGGATGACTCGTTCACCCCTCCACTTT
>NA|TRBV4-1|TRBD1|TRBJ2-3
CASSHAITRQGKADTQYF
TGCGCCAGCAGCCACGCAATAACCCGACAGGGAAAAGCAGATACGCAGTATTTT
>NA|TRBV7-2|NA|TRBJ1-5
CASSFQFERSNQPQHF
TGTGCCAGCAGCTTTCAGTTCGAACGCAGCAATCAGCCCCAGCATTTT
>NA|TRBV11-2|TRBD2|TRBJ2-7
CASSHPGLAEIYEQYF
TGTGCCAGCAGCCACCCGGGGCTAGCGGAGATCTACGAGCAGTACTTC
>NA|TRBV5-1|TRBD2|TRBJ2-1
CASSLKASGGAYNEQFF
TGCGCCAGCAGCTTGAAAGCTAGCGGGGGTGCCTACAATGAGCAGTTCTTC
>NA|TRBV30|NA|TRBJ2-2
CAWSVQRVGELFF
TGTGCCTGGAGTGTACAACGTGTCGGGGAGCTGTTTTTT
>few|TRBV7-2|NA|TRBJ2-3
CASSLTSLDTQYF
TGTGCCAGCAGCCTGACTTCACTTGATACGCAGTATTTT
>NA|TRBV28|NA|TRBJ2-7
CASSLRQTYEQYF
TGTGCCAGCAGTTTGAGGCAGACCTACGAGCAGTACTTC